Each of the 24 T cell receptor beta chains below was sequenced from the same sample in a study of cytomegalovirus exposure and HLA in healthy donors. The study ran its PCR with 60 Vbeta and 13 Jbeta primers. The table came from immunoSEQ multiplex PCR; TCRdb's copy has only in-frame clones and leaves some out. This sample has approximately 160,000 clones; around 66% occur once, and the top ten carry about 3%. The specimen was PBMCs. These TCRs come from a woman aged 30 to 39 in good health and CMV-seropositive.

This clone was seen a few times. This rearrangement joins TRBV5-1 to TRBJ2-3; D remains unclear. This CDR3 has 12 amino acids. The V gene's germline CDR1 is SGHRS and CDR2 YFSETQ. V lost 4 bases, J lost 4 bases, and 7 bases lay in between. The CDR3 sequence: CASSLGADTQYF. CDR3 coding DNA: TGCGCCAGCAGCCTCGGAGCAGATACGCAGTATTTT. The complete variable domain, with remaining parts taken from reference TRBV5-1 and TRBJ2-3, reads KAGVTQTPRYLIKTRGQQVTLSCSPISGHRSVSWYQQTPGQGLQFLFEYFSETQRNKGNFPGRFSGRQFSNSRSEMNVSTLELGDSALYLCASSLGADTQYFGPGTRLTVL.

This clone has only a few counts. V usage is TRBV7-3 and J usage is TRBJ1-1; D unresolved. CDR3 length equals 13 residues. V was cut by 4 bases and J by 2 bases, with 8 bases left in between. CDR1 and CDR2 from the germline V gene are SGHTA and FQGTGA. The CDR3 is CASSSQENTEAFF. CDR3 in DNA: TGTGCCAGCAGCTCGCAGGAAAACACTGAAGCTTTCTTT. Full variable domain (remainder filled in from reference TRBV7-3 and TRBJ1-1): GAGVSQTPSNKVTEKGKYVELRCDPISGHTALYWYRQSLGQGPEFLIYFQGTGAADDSGLPNDRFFAVRPEGSVSTLKIQRTERGDSAVYLCASSSQENTEAFFGQGTRLTVV.

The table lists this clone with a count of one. The CDR3 sequence: CASSPTGVQAFF. The CDR3 DNA reads as TGTGCCAGCAGTCCTACAGGGGTACAAGCTTTCTTT. J is TRBJ1-1 and V is TRBV28; TRBD1 matches at 7 bases. Germline V lookup: CDR1 MDHEN, CDR2 SYDVKM. This CDR3 spans 12 amino acids. Trimming cost V 5 bases and J 9 bases; bases outside gene matches: 6.

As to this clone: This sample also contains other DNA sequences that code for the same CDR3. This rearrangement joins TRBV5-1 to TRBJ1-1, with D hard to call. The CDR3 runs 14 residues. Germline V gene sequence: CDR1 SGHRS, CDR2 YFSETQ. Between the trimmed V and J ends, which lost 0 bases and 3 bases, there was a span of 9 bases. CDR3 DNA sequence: TGCGCCAGCAGCTTGGACCGGGGAGACACTGAAGCTTTCTTT. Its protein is CASSLDRGDTEAFF.

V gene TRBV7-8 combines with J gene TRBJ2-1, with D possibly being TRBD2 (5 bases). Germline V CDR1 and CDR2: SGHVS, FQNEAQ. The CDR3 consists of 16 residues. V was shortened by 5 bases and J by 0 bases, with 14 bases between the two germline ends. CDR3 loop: CASSPGLSSSYNEQFF. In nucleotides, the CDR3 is TGTGCCAGCAGCCCCGGACTCTCGAGCTCCTACAATGAGCAGTTCTTC.

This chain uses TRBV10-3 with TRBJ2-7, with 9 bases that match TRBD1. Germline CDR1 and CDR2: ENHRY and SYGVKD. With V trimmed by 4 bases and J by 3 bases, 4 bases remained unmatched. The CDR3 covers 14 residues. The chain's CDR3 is CAISGGQGNYEQYF. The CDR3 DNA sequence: TGTGCCATCAGTGGGGGACAGGGAAACTACGAGCAGTACTTC.

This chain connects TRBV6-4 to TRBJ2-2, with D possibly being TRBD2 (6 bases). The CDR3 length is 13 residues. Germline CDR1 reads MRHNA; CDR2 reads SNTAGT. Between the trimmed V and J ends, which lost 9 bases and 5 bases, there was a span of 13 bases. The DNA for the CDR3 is TGTGCCAGTCAAAGCGGGCTAACCGGGGAGCTGTTTTTT. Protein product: CASQSGLTGELFF.

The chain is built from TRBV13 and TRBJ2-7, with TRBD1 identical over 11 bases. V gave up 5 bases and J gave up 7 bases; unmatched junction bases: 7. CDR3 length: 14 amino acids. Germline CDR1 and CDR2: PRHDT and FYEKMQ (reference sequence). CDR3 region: CASSRGQGAGEQYF. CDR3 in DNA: TGTGCCAGCAGCCGCGGACAGGGGGCAGGGGAGCAGTACTTC.

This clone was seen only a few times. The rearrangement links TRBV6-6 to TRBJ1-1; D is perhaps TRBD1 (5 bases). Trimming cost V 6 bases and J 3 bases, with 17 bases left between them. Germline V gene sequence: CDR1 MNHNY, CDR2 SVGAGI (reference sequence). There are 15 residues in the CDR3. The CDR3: CASSAQGSGDTEAFF. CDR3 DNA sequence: TGTGCCAGCAGCGCCCAGGGTTCTGGGGACACTGAAGCTTTCTTT.

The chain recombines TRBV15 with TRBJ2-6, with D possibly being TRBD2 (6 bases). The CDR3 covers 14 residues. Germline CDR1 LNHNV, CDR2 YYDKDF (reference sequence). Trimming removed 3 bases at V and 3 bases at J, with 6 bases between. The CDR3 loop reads CATSRRDGANVLTF. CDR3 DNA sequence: TGTGCCACCAGCAGGCGGGATGGGGCCAACGTCCTGACTTTC.

The CDR3 region is CTAAGANTGELFF. The CDR3 DNA sequence: TGTACAGCCGCGGGGGCGAACACCGGGGAGCTGTTTTTT. The J gene is TRBJ2-2, the V gene TRBV6-6; 7 bases align to TRBD2. Per the germline V gene, CDR1 is MNHNY and CDR2 is SVGAGI (reference sequence). This CDR3 comprises 13 residues.

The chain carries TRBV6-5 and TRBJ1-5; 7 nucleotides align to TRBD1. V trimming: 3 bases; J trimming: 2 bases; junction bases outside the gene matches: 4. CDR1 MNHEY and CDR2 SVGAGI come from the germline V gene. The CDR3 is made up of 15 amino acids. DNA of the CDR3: TGTGCCAGCAGTTATAGACAGGGCGGCAATCAGCCCCAGCATTTT. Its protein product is CASSYRQGGNQPQHF.

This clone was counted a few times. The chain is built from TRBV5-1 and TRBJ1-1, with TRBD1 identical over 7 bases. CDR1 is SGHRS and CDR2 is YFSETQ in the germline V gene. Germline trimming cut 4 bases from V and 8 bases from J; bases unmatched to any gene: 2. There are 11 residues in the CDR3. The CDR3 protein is CASSADREAFF. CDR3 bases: TGCGCCAGCAGCGCGGACAGGGAAGCTTTCTTT.

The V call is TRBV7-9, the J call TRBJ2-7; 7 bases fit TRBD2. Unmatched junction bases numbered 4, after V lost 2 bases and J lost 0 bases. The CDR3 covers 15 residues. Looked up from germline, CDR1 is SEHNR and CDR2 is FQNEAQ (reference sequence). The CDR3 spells CASSLYGGDSYEQYF. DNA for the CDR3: TGTGCCAGCAGCTTATATGGGGGGGACTCCTACGAGCAGTACTTC.

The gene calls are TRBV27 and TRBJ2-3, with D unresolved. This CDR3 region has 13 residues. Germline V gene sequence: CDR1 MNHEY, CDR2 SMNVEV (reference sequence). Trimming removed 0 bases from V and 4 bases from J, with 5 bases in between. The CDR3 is CASSLSSADTQYF. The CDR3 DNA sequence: TGTGCCAGCAGTTTATCGTCCGCAGATACGCAGTATTTT.

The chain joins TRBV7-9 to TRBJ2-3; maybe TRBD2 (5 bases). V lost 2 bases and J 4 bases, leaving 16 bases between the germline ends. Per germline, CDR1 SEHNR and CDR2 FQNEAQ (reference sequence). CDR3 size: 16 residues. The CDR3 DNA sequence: TGTGCCAGCAGCTTACCACTGCGTCCCGGGGCAGATACGCAGTATTTT. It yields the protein CASSLPLRPGADTQYF.

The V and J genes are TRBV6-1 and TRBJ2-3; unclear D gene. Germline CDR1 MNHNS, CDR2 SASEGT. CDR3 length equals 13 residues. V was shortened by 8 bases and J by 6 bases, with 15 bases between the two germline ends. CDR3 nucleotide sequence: TGTGCCAGCTCGACATCGTCAAAGGATACGCAGTATTTT. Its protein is CASSTSSKDTQYF.

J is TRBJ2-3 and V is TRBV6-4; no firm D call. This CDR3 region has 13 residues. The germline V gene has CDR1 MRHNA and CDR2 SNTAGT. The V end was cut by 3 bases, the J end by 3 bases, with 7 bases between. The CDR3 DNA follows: TGTGCCAGCAGTGAAAGCCCAACAGATACGCAGTATTTT. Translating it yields CASSESPTDTQYF.

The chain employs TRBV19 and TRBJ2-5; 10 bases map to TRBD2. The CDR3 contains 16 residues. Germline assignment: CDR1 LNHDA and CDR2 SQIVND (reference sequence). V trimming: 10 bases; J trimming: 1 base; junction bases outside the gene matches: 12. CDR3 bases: TGTGCCACTCCCCGGCTAGCGGGGGCCACCCAAGAGACCCAGTACTTC. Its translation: CATPRLAGATQETQYF.

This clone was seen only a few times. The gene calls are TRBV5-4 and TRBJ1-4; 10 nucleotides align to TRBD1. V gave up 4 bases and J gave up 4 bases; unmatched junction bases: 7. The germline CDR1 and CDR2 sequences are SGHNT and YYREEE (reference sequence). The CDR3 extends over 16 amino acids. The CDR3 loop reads CASSQRQGAFNEKLFF. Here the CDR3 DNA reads TGTGCCAGCAGCCAACGACAGGGGGCGTTTAATGAAAAACTGTTTTTT.

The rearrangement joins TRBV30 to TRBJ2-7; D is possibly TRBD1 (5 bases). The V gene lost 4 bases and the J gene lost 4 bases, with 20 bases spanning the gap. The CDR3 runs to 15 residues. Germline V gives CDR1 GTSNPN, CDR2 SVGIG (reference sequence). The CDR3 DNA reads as TGTGCCTGGAATATTGGACACCGCACCTCGTACGAGCAGTACTTC. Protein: CAWNIGHRTSYEQYF.

The CDR3 coding sequence is TGTGCCAGCAGCTATAGACAGGGGAGGCCCTACGAGCAGTACTTC. Translated: CASSYRQGRPYEQYF. The rearrangement links TRBV5-6 to TRBJ2-7, with TRBD1 matching 8 bases. CDR1 is SGHDT and CDR2 is YYEEEE in the germline V gene. With V trimmed by 3 bases and J by 2 bases, 7 bases remained unmatched. The CDR3 covers 15 residues.

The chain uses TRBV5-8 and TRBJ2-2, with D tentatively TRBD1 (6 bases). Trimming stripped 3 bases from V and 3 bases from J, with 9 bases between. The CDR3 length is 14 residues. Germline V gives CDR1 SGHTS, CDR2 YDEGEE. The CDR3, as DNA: TGTGCCAGCAGCTCGGACAGCGACACCGGGGAGCTGTTTTTT. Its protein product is CASSSDSDTGELFF.

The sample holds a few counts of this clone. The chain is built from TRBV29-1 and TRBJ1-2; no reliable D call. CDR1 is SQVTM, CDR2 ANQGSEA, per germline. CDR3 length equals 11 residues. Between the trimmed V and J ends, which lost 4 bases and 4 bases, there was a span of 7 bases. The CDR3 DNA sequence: TGCAGCGTTGCTACTGGCTATGGCTACACCTTC. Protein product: CSVATGYGYTF.